The rows below give T cell receptor beta chains drawn from one sample of a study of blood T cell repertoires in COVID-19. Using immunoSEQ multiplex PCR, the repertoire was profiled, and TCRdb retains in-frame clones only, with some absent. This table has 45,000 to 55,000 clones, 86% appearing once. Input material: peripheral blood. Receptor source: a woman aged 80 or older with acute or convalescent COVID-19. The CDR3 runs from the conserved cysteine through the conserved F or W. Each record gives: V gene, J gene, D gene, clone size, CDR3 protein, CDR3 DNA. The D gene is left open where the match is weak. Not all rows give a size; the values are once, few, many and, for expanded clones, a class.

>TRBV14|TRBJ2-3|NA|once
CASSQDWSPGPDTQYF
TGTGCCAGCAGCCAAGATTGGTCACCCGGTCCAGATACGCAGTATTTT
>TRBV24-1|TRBJ1-2|TRBD1|NA
CATSDSRGGADGYTF
TGTGCCACCAGTGATTCACGAGGGGGCGCCGATGGCTACACCTTC
>TRBV27|TRBJ1-1|NA|NA
CASSFERGEAFF
TGTGCCAGCAGTTTTGAAAGGGGTGAAGCTTTCTTT
>TRBV11-2|TRBJ2-5|NA|NA
CASSLDIVFETQYF
TGTGCCAGCAGCTTAGATATAGTTTTTGAGACCCAGTACTTC
>TRBV2|TRBJ2-1|TRBD2|NA
CASSYTSDEQFF
TGTGCCAGCAGCTATACTAGCGATGAGCAGTTCTTC
>TRBV2|TRBJ1-1|NA|few
CASTEVTEAFF
TGTGCCAGCACAGAGGTGACTGAAGCTTTCTTT
>TRBV9|TRBJ2-2|NA|NA
CASSVATGPNTGELFF
TGTGCCAGCAGCGTAGCTACAGGGCCTAACACCGGGGAGCTGTTTTTT
>TRBV7-2|TRBJ1-5|TRBD1|NA
CASSDRANQPQHF
TGTGCCAGCAGCGACAGGGCAAATCAGCCCCAGCATTTT
>TRBV6-4|TRBJ1-1|NA|NA
CASSAELNTEAFF
TGTGCCAGCAGTGCCGAGTTGAACACTGAAGCTTTCTTT
>TRBV3-1/TRBV3-2|TRBJ2-2|NA|NA
CASSSVRKTGELFF
TGTGCCAGCAGTAGTGTCAGGAAGACCGGGGAGCTGTTTTTT
>TRBV3-1/TRBV3-2|TRBJ1-1|NA|NA
CASSQDWGGIDSEAFF
TGTGCCAGCAGCCAAGATTGGGGGGGGATAGACTCTGAAGCTTTCTTT
>TRBV9|TRBJ2-2|NA|NA
CASSVLGALTGELFF
TGTGCCAGCAGCGTATTGGGGGCACTAACCGGGGAGCTGTTTTTT
>TRBV19|TRBJ1-4|TRBD1|NA
CASKLLRTGEVEKLFF
TGTGCCAGTAAGCTTTTACGGACAGGGGAGGTGGAAAAACTGTTTTTT
>TRBV14|TRBJ1-1|TRBD1|NA
CASSQLQGRNTEAFF
TGTGCCAGCAGCCAGTTACAGGGGAGGAATACTGAAGCTTTCTTT
>TRBV3-1/TRBV3-2|TRBJ2-7|TRBD2|NA
CASTKRTSGGYEQYF
TGTGCCAGCACGAAAAGGACTAGCGGGGGGTACGAGCAGTACTTC
>TRBV30|TRBJ1-3|NA|NA
CAWRTSGNTIYF
TGTGCCTGGAGGACTTCTGGAAACACCATATATTTT
>TRBV18|TRBJ1-6|TRBD1|NA
CASSPGQGLDSPLHF
TGTGCCAGCTCACCCGGACAGGGGCTAGATTCACCCCTCCACTTT
>TRBV5-1|TRBJ1-1|NA|NA
CASSDELSGVLNTEAFF
TGCGCCAGCAGCGACGAACTATCAGGGGTCCTAAACACTGAAGCTTTCTTT
>TRBV7-8|TRBJ2-3|NA|NA
CASSYLGGSTDTQYF
TGTGCCAGCAGCTACTTAGGGGGTAGCACAGATACGCAGTATTTT
>TRBV13|TRBJ1-1|NA|NA
CASSLGTGVMNTEAFF
TGTGCCAGCAGCTTAGGTACGGGGGTGATGAACACTGAAGCTTTCTTT
>TRBV5-6|TRBJ2-6|TRBD2|NA
CASSLGIGLAVSGANVLTF
TGTGCCAGCAGCTTGGGTATTGGACTAGCGGTCTCTGGGGCCAACGTCCTGACTTTC
>TRBV13|TRBJ2-7|NA|NA
CASSLDSEQYF
TGTGCCAGCAGCTTAGATTCTGAGCAGTACTTC
>TRBV5-6|TRBJ2-7|NA|NA
CASSLRPSSYEQYF
TGTGCCAGCAGCTTGCGTCCTAGCTCCTACGAGCAGTACTTC
>TRBV5-1|TRBJ2-2|TRBD1|NA
CASRDRDTGELFF
TGCGCCAGCAGAGACAGGGACACCGGGGAGCTGTTTTTT
>TRBV11-2|TRBJ1-2|NA|NA
CASSLGVGGDGYTF
TGTGCCAGCAGCTTAGGTGTGGGGGGGGATGGCTACACCTTC
>TRBV10-1|TRBJ2-1|NA|NA
CASSLGGPDNEQFF
TGCGCCAGTTCACTGGGGGGGCCGGACAATGAGCAGTTCTTC
>TRBV18|TRBJ2-7|NA|NA
CASSPRGGGEQYF
TGTGCCAGCTCACCACGAGGTGGCGGCGAGCAGTACTTC
>TRBV6-5|TRBJ1-2|NA|few
CASSRGGGSYGYTF
TGTGCCAGCAGTCGGGGCGGGGGCTCCTATGGCTACACCTTC
>TRBV2|TRBJ2-1|TRBD1|NA
CASSAPGQGYNEQFF
TGTGCCAGCAGCGCTCCGGGACAGGGTTACAATGAGCAGTTCTTC
>TRBV12-3/TRBV12-4|TRBJ1-3|NA|NA
CASSWPRGTIYF
TGTGCCAGCAGTTGGCCCAGGGGCACCATATATTTT
>TRBV5-8|TRBJ1-5|TRBD1|NA
CASSPQGYRIQPQHF
TGTGCCAGCAGCCCACAGGGGTACCGAATTCAGCCCCAGCATTTT
>TRBV4-1|TRBJ1-4|TRBD1|NA
CASSPQGIYEKLFF
TGCGCCAGCAGCCCACAGGGGATATATGAAAAACTGTTTTTT
>TRBV21-1|TRBJ1-2|NA|NA
CASSNPGQGNYGYTF
TGTGCCAGCAGCAATCCGGGACAGGGAAACTATGGCTACACTTTC
>TRBV3-1/TRBV3-2|TRBJ2-5|NA|few
CASSQGGRETQYF
TGTGCCAGCAGCCAAGGCGGCCGAGAGACCCAGTACTTC
>TRBV27|TRBJ2-5|NA|NA
CASSFSLTGETQYF
TGTGCCAGCAGTTTCTCCCTGACGGGGGAGACCCAGTACTTC
>TRBV2|TRBJ2-4|TRBD2|few
CASRGGRSGSSYIQYF
TGTGCCAGCAGGGGGGGAAGAAGCGGGAGTTCATACATTCAGTACTTC
>TRBV5-1|TRBJ1-1|NA|NA
CASSYQDRNTEAFF
TGCGCCAGCAGCTACCAGGACAGGAACACTGAAGCTTTCTTT
>TRBV18|TRBJ1-1|NA|NA
CASSNTGEAFF
TGTGCCAGCTCAAATACAGGGGAAGCTTTCTTT
>TRBV11-3|TRBJ2-2|NA|NA
CASSWTANTGELFF
TGTGCCAGCAGCTGGACAGCGAACACCGGGGAGCTGTTTTTT
>TRBV29-1|TRBJ1-2|TRBD1|NA
CSVETGERSYTF
TGCAGCGTCGAAACAGGGGAGAGGAGCTACACCTTC
>TRBV4-1|TRBJ2-7|NA|once
CASSLSLTYEQYF
TGCGCCAGCAGCCTTTCACTTACCTACGAGCAGTACTTC
>TRBV15|TRBJ1-2|NA|NA
CATSRDRVEESQGYTF
TGTGCCACCAGCAGAGATCGGGTTGAGGAAAGCCAAGGCTACACCTTC
>TRBV18|TRBJ1-2|TRBD1|NA
CASSPRPGTGDSNYGYTF
TGTGCCAGCTCCCCACGTCCCGGGACAGGGGACTCTAACTATGGCTACACCTTC
>TRBV19|TRBJ2-7|NA|NA
CASSIKQGAYEQYF
TGTGCCAGTAGTATAAAACAGGGAGCCTACGAGCAGTACTTC
>TRBV10-1|TRBJ2-7|NA|NA
CASSNHVEQYF
TGCGCCAGCAGTAATCATGTCGAGCAGTACTTC
>TRBV20-1|TRBJ2-5|NA|NA
CSASIGEETQYF
TGCAGTGCTAGTATCGGTGAAGAGACCCAGTACTTC
>TRBV5-1|TRBJ2-1|TRBD2|NA
CASSTGLAGGVDEQFF
TGCGCCAGCAGCACGGGACTAGCGGGAGGGGTTGATGAGCAGTTCTTC